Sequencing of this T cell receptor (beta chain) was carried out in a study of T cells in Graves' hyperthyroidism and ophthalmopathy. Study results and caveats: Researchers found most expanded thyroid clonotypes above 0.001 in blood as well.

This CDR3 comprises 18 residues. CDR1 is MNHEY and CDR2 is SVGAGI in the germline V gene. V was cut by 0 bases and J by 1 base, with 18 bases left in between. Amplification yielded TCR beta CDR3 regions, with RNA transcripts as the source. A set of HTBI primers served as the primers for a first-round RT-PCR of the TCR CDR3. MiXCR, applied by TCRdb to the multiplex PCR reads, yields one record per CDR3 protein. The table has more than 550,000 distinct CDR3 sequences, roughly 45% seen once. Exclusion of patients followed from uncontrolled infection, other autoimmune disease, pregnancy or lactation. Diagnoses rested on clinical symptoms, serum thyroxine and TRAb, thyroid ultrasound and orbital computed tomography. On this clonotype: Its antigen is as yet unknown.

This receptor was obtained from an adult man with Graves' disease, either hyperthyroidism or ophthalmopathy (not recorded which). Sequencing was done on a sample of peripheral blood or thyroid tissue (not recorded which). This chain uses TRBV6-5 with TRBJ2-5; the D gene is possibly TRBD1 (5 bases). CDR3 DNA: TGTGCCAGCAGTTACTCAATGAGACAGAGGAATTCCCAAGAGACCCAGTACTTC. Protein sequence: CASSYSMRQRNSQETQYF.